The TCR beta chain under discussion was sequenced for a study of shared clonotypes between healthy human individuals. Study-wide findings and caveats: A reduction in generation probabilities was seen for non-shared clonotypes relative to those shared by all four donors.

As to this clone: Its antigen is not identified.

The V end lost 5 bases, the J end lost 0 bases, and 12 bases lay between the germline ends. The CDR3 length is 16 residues. Per the germline V gene, CDR1 is SGHNT and CDR2 is YYREEE (reference sequence). Deep-level settings were used for running the assay. Assay used: immunoSEQ multiplex PCR; TCRdb lists only in-frame clones, some missing. In the table there are approximately 400,000 clones, about 96% of which are singletons. Recent vaccinations or acute infections were absent in the healthy HIV-negative adult donors. What CD8 memory combined were CD45RO+ cells and CCR7-negative CD45RA+ TemRA cells. Specimen: memory CD8+ T cells sorted from blood. Subset noted: CD45RO+ cells pooled with CCR7-negative TemRA cells. This chain links TRBV5-4 with TRBJ2-6; D unclear. The TCR comes from a man aged 30-40 years in good health. CDR3 coding DNA: TGTGCCAGCAGTCCCAAGACGGGCTCTGGGGCCAACGTCCTGACTTTC. This encodes CASSPKTGSGANVLTF.